Below are 23 T cell receptor beta chains sequenced from a single sample in a study of regulatory dendritic cells for organ transplantation. Assay used: immunoSEQ multiplex PCR; TCRdb lists only in-frame clones, some missing. Here the sample spans under 45,000 clones, roughly nine tenths being singletons. Sequencing was done on a sample of naive CD4+ T cells from blood. Subset here: CD45RA+ naive T cells. All receptors derive from a human donor in good health.

The chain is built from TRBV28 and TRBJ1-1, with a weak D call TRBD1 (5 bases). Germline CDR1 and CDR2: MDHEN and SYDVKM. This CDR3 has 11 residues. Trimming removed 6 bases at V and 14 bases at J, with 16 bases between. The CDR3, as DNA: TGTGCCAGCAGCCCCGGGTGGGGGTGGTTCTTT. Its translation is CASSPGWGWFF.

The chain employs TRBV28 and TRBJ1-1; the D gene is possibly TRBD1 (5 bases). V was trimmed by 6 bases and J by 8 bases, leaving 22 bases between them. The CDR3 runs 15 residues. The germline V gene has CDR1 MDHEN and CDR2 SYDVKM. CDR3 amino acids: CASRTTGRLHWEAFF. DNA for the CDR3: TGTGCCAGCAGGACGACGGGACGGCTACACTGGGAAGCTTTCTTT.

This rearrangement joins TRBV7-6 to TRBJ2-1; the match to TRBD1 covers 10 bases. The ends lost 6 bases at V and 5 bases at J; junction bases unmatched: 13. In germline, CDR1 is SGHVS, CDR2 FNYEAQ. This CDR3 has 17 amino acids. The CDR3 sequence: CASSPGGWTGGDNEQFF. In DNA, the CDR3 is TGTGCCAGCAGTCCCGGAGGGTGGACAGGGGGTGACAATGAGCAGTTCTTC.

This clone came up once. V is TRBV5-8 and J is TRBJ2-2; 9 bases are a match to TRBD1. The CDR3 has 16 amino acids. The V segment lost 4 bases and the J segment 7 bases; nucleotides outside the gene matches: 11. Germline V gene lookup returns CDR1 SGHTS and CDR2 YDEGEE. CDR3 sequence: CASSPPGQGRVGELFF. CDR3 coding DNA: TGTGCCAGCAGCCCCCCGGGACAGGGAAGGGTCGGGGAGCTGTTTTTT.

CDR3 in amino acids: CACATGGRSYEQYF. The CDR3 bases are TGTGCCTGCGCAACAGGGGGTAGATCCTACGAGCAGTACTTC. The chain carries TRBV30 and TRBJ2-7; TRBD1 aligns across 8 bases. Trimming cost V 6 bases and J 1 base; bases outside gene matches: 8. This CDR3 contains 14 residues. In germline, CDR1 is GTSNPN, CDR2 SVGIG (reference sequence).

V and J are TRBV6-1 and TRBJ2-7; 8 positions agree with TRBD1. Germline V gene data show CDR1 as MNHNS and CDR2 as SASEGT. The trim removed 7 bases at V and 6 bases at J, leaving 14 bases unmatched. The CDR3 contains 15 residues. CDR3 region: CASKNGQGLLTEQYF. In DNA form, the CDR3 reads TGTGCCAGCAAAAATGGACAGGGACTTCTGACCGAGCAGTACTTC.

The chain joins TRBV9 to TRBJ2-3, with D hard to call. From germline, CDR1 is SGDLS and CDR2 YYNGEE. V was cut by 0 bases and J by 1 base, with 6 bases left in between. This CDR3 region has 14 residues. CDR3 amino acids: CASSVGPRTDTQYF. DNA of the CDR3: TGTGCCAGCAGCGTAGGACCACGCACAGATACGCAGTATTTT.

This chain joins TRBV2 and TRBJ2-7, with 11 bases identical to TRBD2. Germline V gives CDR1 SNHLY, CDR2 FYNNEI. The trim removed 4 bases at V and 4 bases at J, leaving 3 bases unmatched. The CDR3 spans 14 residues. CDR3: CASSGVAGGYEQYF. Written as DNA, the CDR3 is TGTGCCAGCAGTGGTGTAGCGGGGGGGTACGAGCAGTACTTC.

The V and J genes are TRBV5-6 and TRBJ2-5, with 9 bases aligning to TRBD1. Germline trimming cut 0 bases from V and 4 bases from J; bases unmatched to any gene: 4. The CDR3 extends over 15 amino acids. Germline V CDR1 and CDR2: SGHDT, YYEEEE. The DNA for the CDR3 is TGTGCCAGCAGCTTGGACAGGGGGCTCGGAGAGACCCAGTACTTC. This sequence encodes CASSLDRGLGETQYF.

This clone showed up just a few times. The chain carries TRBV4-3 and TRBJ1-4, with D uncertain. Deletions cut 0 bases from V and 7 bases from J, with 12 bases between. The CDR3 loop spans 15 amino acids. The germline V gene encodes CDR1 LGHNA and CDR2 YSLEER. This CDR3 reads CASSQDYRGSEKLFF. CDR3 sequence (DNA): TGCGCCAGCAGCCAAGATTATCGGGGTAGTGAAAAACTGTTTTTT.

The genes are TRBV18 and TRBJ2-5, with 7 positions matching TRBD1. CDR1 is KGHSH and CDR2 is LQKENI in the germline V gene. With 6 bases clipped from V and 5 bases from J, the junction kept 12 bases outside the gene matches. The CDR3 length is 15 residues. The CDR3 reads CASSQGQVGTETQYF. The CDR3 nucleotides are TGTGCCAGCTCTCAAGGACAGGTCGGGACCGAGACCCAGTACTTC.

The chain couples TRBV6-1 to TRBJ1-1; D perhaps matches TRBD1 (6 bases). V lost 6 bases, J lost 7 bases, and 21 bases lay in between. CDR3 size: 15 residues. In germline, CDR1 is MNHNS, CDR2 SASEGT. CDR3 sequence reads: CASRYTGYRHDEAFF. CDR3 bases: TGTGCCAGCAGATACACAGGGTACCGGCACGATGAAGCTTTCTTT.

This sequence joins TRBV18 and TRBJ2-5; weak D call: TRBD2 (5 bases). CDR3 size: 14 residues. V gave up 8 bases and J gave up 2 bases, with 15 bases separating them. Germline V CDR1 and CDR2: KGHSH, LQKENI. The CDR3 DNA sequence: TGTGCCAGCGAGAAGGCGCGGAGGCAAGAGACCCAGTACTTC. It encodes CASEKARRQETQYF.

This chain links TRBV6-5 with TRBJ1-6; the D is unclear. Germline lookup yields CDR1 MNHEY and CDR2 SVGAGI. With 4 bases removed from V and 5 bases from J, the gap between germline ends came to 6 bases. This CDR3 is 13 amino acids long. CDR3 amino acids: CASSWGNNSPLHF. CDR3 coding DNA: TGTGCCAGCAGTTGGGGTAATAATTCACCCCTCCACTTT.

The chain couples TRBV4-3 to TRBJ1-5, with TRBD1 matching 7 bases. V lost 0 bases and J lost 5; bases outside the gene matches: 16. The length of the CDR3 is 19 residues. From germline, CDR1 is LGHNA and CDR2 YSLEER. The CDR3 reads CASSQDIQDRRWPDQPQHF. DNA of the CDR3: TGCGCCAGCAGCCAAGATATACAGGACAGGCGGTGGCCCGATCAGCCCCAGCATTTT.

The rearrangement links TRBV7-2 to TRBJ2-5; 8 bases are shared with TRBD1. Germline V lookup: CDR1 SGHTA, CDR2 FQGNSA. The length of the CDR3 is 14 residues. V lost 5 bases to trimming and J lost 4 bases; unmatched junction nucleotides: 6. The CDR3 bases are TGTGCCAGCAGCCCCGGACAGGGTCGAGAGACCCAGTACTTC. It encodes CASSPGQGRETQYF.

V and J are TRBV6-1 and TRBJ2-7; 9 bases are shared with TRBD1. Germline CDR1 is MNHNS and CDR2 is SASEGT. The junction had 3 bases not matched to a gene; V was cut back by 2 bases and J by 4 bases. CDR3 length: 14 residues. The CDR3 coding sequence is TGTGCCAGCAGTGAATATGACAGGGGGTACGAGCAGTACTTC. Translation gives CASSEYDRGYEQYF.

The chain carries TRBV30 and TRBJ1-6; D call uncertain. Trimming cost V 2 bases and J 9 bases, with 17 bases left between them. This CDR3 contains 15 residues. Germline V gives CDR1 GTSNPN, CDR2 SVGIG (reference sequence). The CDR3 loop reads CAWSPRSPATSPLHF. CDR3 nucleotide sequence: TGTGCCTGGAGTCCCAGGAGCCCGGCGACTTCACCCCTCCACTTT. The full variable domain, with the rest looked up from reference TRBV30 and TRBJ1-6, is SQTIHQWPATLVQPVGSPLSLECTVEGTSNPNLYWYRQAAGRGLQLLFYSVGIGQISSEVPQNLSASRPQDRQFILSSKKLLLSDSGFYLCAWSPRSPATSPLHFGNGTRLTVT.

In its sample, this clone was seen once. The J gene is TRBJ2-1, the V gene TRBV29-1; D remains ambiguous. The CDR3 consists of 13 residues. The V gene lost 8 bases and the J gene lost 0 bases, with 11 bases spanning the gap. Germline CDR1 SQVTM, CDR2 ANQGSEA. Here the CDR3 reads CSTSDHSYNEQFF. The CDR3, as DNA: TGCAGCACCTCAGACCACTCCTACAATGAGCAGTTCTTC.

The CDR3, as DNA: TGTGCCAGCAGCCGATTAACAGGGGGCGCGGACCTGTTTTTT. This sequence encodes CASSRLTGGADLFF. The rearrangement links TRBV4-2 to TRBJ1-4; 9 bases line up with TRBD1. The germline V gene encodes CDR1 LGHNA and CDR2 YNFKEQ. With 4 bases clipped from V and 14 bases from J, the junction kept 11 bases outside the gene matches. This CDR3 has 14 residues.

The gene calls are TRBV6-5 and TRBJ2-2; the D call may be TRBD1 or TRBD2 (6 bases each). Trimming cost V 1 base and J 7 bases, with 13 bases left between them. This CDR3 comprises 15 residues. The germline gives CDR1 MNHEY, CDR2 SVGAGI. CDR3 amino acids: CASSYYGGRVGELFF. CDR3 sequence (DNA): TGTGCCAGCAGTTACTACGGGGGCAGGGTCGGGGAGCTGTTTTTT.

The table lists this clone with a count of one. The chain joins TRBV4-3 to TRBJ2-5; 9 bases match TRBD2. CDR3 length: 16 residues. CDR1 is LGHNA, CDR2 YSLEER, per germline. V gave up 1 base and J gave up 5 bases; unmatched junction bases: 8. The CDR3 DNA is TGCGCCAGCAGCCAAGCTGTAGCGGGAGCGTGGGAGACCCAGTACTTC. It encodes CASSQAVAGAWETQYF.

The chain links TRBV27 to TRBJ2-7; possible D gene TRBD2, 5 bases. This CDR3 is built from 14 residues. V was trimmed by 2 bases and J by 0 bases, leaving 8 bases between them. Germline CDR1 reads MNHEY; CDR2 reads SMNVEV (reference sequence). The CDR3 protein is CASSLDAGSYEQYF. CDR3 coding DNA: TGTGCCAGCAGTTTAGACGCGGGCTCCTACGAGCAGTACTTC.